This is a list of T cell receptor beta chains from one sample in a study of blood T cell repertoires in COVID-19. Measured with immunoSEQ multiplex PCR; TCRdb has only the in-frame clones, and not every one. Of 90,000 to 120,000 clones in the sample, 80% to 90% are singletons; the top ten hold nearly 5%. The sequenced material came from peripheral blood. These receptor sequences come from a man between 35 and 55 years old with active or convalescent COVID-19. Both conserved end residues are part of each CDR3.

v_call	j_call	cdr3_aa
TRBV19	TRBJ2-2	CASTDGTRGGELFF
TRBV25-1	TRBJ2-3	CASSGTGRDTQYF
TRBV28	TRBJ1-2	CASSSPRGSPLLGGYTF
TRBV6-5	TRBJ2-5	CASSFGWGGETQYF
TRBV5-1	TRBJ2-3	CASSMDRGADTQYF
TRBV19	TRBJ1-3	CASSEQTSGNTIYF
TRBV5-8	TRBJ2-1	CASSTGRGQFF
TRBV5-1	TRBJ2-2	CASSSLNTDTGELFF
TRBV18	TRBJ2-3	CASSRDIGTDTQYF
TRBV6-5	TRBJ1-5	CASRRNTGGVWPQHF
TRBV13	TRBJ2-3	CASSLRDLSTDTQYF
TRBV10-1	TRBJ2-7	CASSEIPSEVNEQYF
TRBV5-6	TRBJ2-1	CASSGAGSSYNEQFF
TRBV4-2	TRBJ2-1	CASSQSSSGTYNEQFF
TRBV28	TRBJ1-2	CASRTGQFYGYTF
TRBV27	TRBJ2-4	CASSLAGIVGAKNIQYF
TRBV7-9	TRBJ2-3	CASSRLSASTDTQYF
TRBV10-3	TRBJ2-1	CAIKESGDPSLNEQFF
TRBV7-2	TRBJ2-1	CASSSQSGEQFF
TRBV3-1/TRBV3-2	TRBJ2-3	CASSQKGSGMFTDTQYF
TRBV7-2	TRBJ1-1	CASSFRGTGPMNTEAFF
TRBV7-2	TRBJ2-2	CASREEPIVTGELFF
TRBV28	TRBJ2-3	CASRSREGSLGTQYF
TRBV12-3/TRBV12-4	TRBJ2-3	CASSLGDLIQYF
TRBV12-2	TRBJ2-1	CASRFGTSGPTPTYNEQFF
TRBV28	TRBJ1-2	CASSPTPTGIYGYTF
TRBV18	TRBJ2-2	CASSPYGTSTGELFF
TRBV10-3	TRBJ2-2	CAISPGTGNTGELFF
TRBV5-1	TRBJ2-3	CASSPGLAGDTQYF
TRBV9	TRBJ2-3	CASSLGASTDTQYF
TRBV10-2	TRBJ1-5	CASTDGISGPQHF
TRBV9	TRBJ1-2	CASSVSGTGEYGYTF
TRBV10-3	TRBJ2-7	CAISVSFYEQYF
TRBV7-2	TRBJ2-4	CASSLEGQGAKNIQYF
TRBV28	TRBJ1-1	CASISVPGNTEAFF
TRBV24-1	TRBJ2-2	CATSDPPRGGELFF
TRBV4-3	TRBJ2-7	CASSQEGQAILYEQYF